This entry describes one TCR beta chain. The clone's antigen remains unknown. The record has no base qualities; no much larger clone is one base away. The receptor library was made with the immunoSEQ multiplex PCR assay. For TCR sequencing, RNA was extracted from every sample and reverse transcribed into cDNA to serve as template. SuperScript III was used to make first-strand cDNA, primed with a 2:1 mix of oligo-dT and random hexamers. A synthetic immune receptor repertoire was used to gauge amplification bias, and whatever bias remained was removed computationally. The paper's data handling went like this. Raw reads were preprocessed to remove errors, and CDR3 was defined by IMGT conventions from the conserved cysteine to phenylalanine. Clonality was calculated as 1 minus Shannon entropy normalized by log2 of the number of productive unique TCRs. CD4 or CD8 identity of scalp clones was inferred by cross-referencing scalp TCRbeta sequences with sorted blood CD4 and CD8 repertoires. TCRdb limited this immuneACCESS table to in-frame rearrangements with V and J called. A share of clones is missing; checked studies link under half to unresolved V genes, and the rest is unexplained. D and trimming come from the DNA, and the V and J calls and clone size come from that table. The sample records about 150,000 clones, about 90% of which are singletons. Roughly 16% of the sample is in the top ten clones.

This sample was taken from a study of CD8+ T cells in alopecia areata (dated by TCRdb to 2016 to 2019). Study-wide context: Treated patients were enrolled in an open-label pilot trial of oral tofacitinib at 5 to 10 mg twice daily for moderate-to-severe alopecia areata. Tofacitinib was administered for 6 to 18 months, and 6 months of follow-up off drug were then conducted to assess delayed response and recurrence. Scalp clonality was compared among normal scalp (n=4), patchy alopecia areata scalp (n=8), and alopecia totalis/universalis scalp (n=8). RNA came from the PAXgene miRNA kit for fixed scalp, the miRNeasy kit for PBMCs, and the RNeasy kit for mouse skin. immunoSEQ multiplex PCR using 35 Vbeta forward primers and 13 Jbeta reverse primers was used to amplify TCRbeta CDR3 regions. Biopsies were taken from tofacitinib-treated patients at baseline and again at 4 and 24 weeks into treatment, and several of those patients also had a later scalp biopsy. In both human patients and the C3H/HeJ mouse model, the study applied high-throughput TCRbeta sequencing to look at T cell clonal expansion in alopecia areata. Human TCRbeta sequencing covered scalp tissue and sorted CD4+ and CD8+ peripheral blood T cells from patchy and totalis/universalis alopecia areata patients and healthy controls. What the research found in general, with its limitations: Unlike mouse skin, which is dominated by gammadelta T cells, normal human skin has resident alphabeta T cells that are also sequenced, and this complicates analysis of the scalp TCR repertoire. Shared TCR sequences between patients were less evident than in mice, which may be partly attributable to HLA diversity in the patient population. Higher clonality and more expanded CD8+ clones were observed in lesional scalp than in normal scalp, particularly in alopecia totalis/universalis, a finding suggestive of antigenic drive.

The intended sense of this specimen's time point label: baseline before oral tofacitinib. Peripheral blood and lesional scalp punch biopsies were obtained from patients with alopecia areata. PBMCs were isolated by density centrifugation and stained for CD3, CD4 and CD8, and CD4+ and CD8+ T cells were sorted on a FACSAria. The sample in question was CD8+ T cells sorted from blood, obtained at week 0. This receptor was obtained from a human donor with alopecia areata.

The CDR3 has the sequence CASSFRETQYF. The DNA sequence is given as TGTGCCAGCAGCTTCCGAGAGACCCAGTACTTC. The rearranged segments are TRBV7-9 and TRBJ2-5, with no confidently assigned D gene. Deletion took 3 bases off V and 4 bases off J, with a span of 3 bases between the germline ends. Taken from cysteine to phenylalanine, the CDR3 has 11 residues. Only CDR3 DNA is held: 33 bases, read in frame from base 1. Reading the germline V gene (reference sequence) gives CDR1 SEHNR and CDR2 FQNEAQ.